This is a list of T cell receptor beta chains from one sample in a study of blood T cell repertoires in COVID-19. Sequenced by immunoSEQ multiplex PCR; TCRdb stores in-frame clones only, minus some. The repertoire includes 300,000 to 400,000 clones, about 88% of them detected once, and 1% sits in the top ten. The sample taken for sequencing was PBMCs or T cells enriched from blood (not recorded which). The receptor source for this set is a woman between 25 and 40 years old who had recovered from COVID-19. Both conserved end residues are part of each CDR3. Each record gives: V gene, CDR3 length, CDR3 protein.

TRBV20-1 15 CSASPGQGYQETQYF
TRBV7-8 14 CASSRDRLTGELFF
TRBV28 15 CASSLYKQGWGGYTF
TRBV19 15 CASSTSGQFNEKLFF
TRBV2 14 CASRDRGSSDEQYF
TRBV14 18 CASSQDPGLAGGIDTQYF
TRBV7-9 16 CASSRSQGVPNSPLHF
TRBV6-1 16 CASSEGQGLAKNIQYF
TRBV19 10 CAGYSDGYTF
TRBV27 16 CASRSPRGTGDNEQFF
TRBV2 13 CASSDPSSYGYTF
TRBV3-1/TRBV3-2 15 CASSQGGGLADTQYF
TRBV7-9 17 CASSLTSGSSYNSPLHF
TRBV5-4 16 CASSQPAGTGNEKLFF
TRBV2 13 CASSERFDTEAFF
TRBV28 15 CASSIGTLYNSPLHF
TRBV6-2/TRBV6-3 16 CASSYGQVSNTGELFF
TRBV6-1 15 CASSETGPGSYEQYF
TRBV19 17 CASSIDLEGTSNQPQHF
TRBV6-5 13 CASRRGGADGYTF
TRBV4-3 14 CASSQDLRGTEAFF
TRBV11-3 13 CASSNYNTGELFF
TRBV30 14 CAWSITTGNTEAFF
TRBV10-2 13 CASSVKGAGEQYF